This TCR beta chain stems from a study of T cell responses to AZD1222 COVID-19 vaccine. Here immunoSEQ multiplex PCR was the method, and the copy in TCRdb shows in-frame clones only, minus some. The repertoire consists of tens of thousands of clones, with 87% occurring once and the leading ten covering approximately 15%. Germline loops: CDR1 SNHLY, CDR2 FYNNEI. There are 15 residues in the CDR3. V was pared by 7 bases and J by 1 base, with 13 bases between. Sequenced here: peripheral blood, sampled on day 0 of AZD1222 vaccination. This TCR was sampled from an adult in good health. The chain recombines TRBV2 with TRBJ2-2; D possibly corresponds to TRBD2 (5 bases). For the CDR3, the DNA is TGTGCCAGCACCCGGGGTACGCGGAACACCGGGGAGCTGTTTTTT. It encodes CASTRGTRNTGELFF.